This TCR beta chain was captured by sequencing in a study of blood T cells in healthy people across ages. Study-wide points: There were more naive CD4+ cells and higher diversity in long-lived donors than in aged donors.

For the second PCR, which ran for roughly 6 to 12 cycles, a sample-barcoded 5' primer and a J-beta primer mix were used. TCRdb reprocessed the 5' RACE reads via MiXCR and lists one record per CDR3 protein. The repertoire holds over 1,500,000 distinct CDR3 sequences, with less than 50% as singletons. Every participating donor contributed about 10 milliliters of peripheral blood through a draw. The CDR3 is 14 residues long. The germline V gene encodes CDR1 DFQATT and CDR2 SNEGSKA (reference sequence). V dropped 6 bases and J dropped 2; count of bases not matched to a gene: 8. Comment on this clonotype: The antigen remains undetermined.

Sequencing was carried out using blood. This sequence was found in a woman aged 40 to 55 in good health. The J gene is TRBJ2-3, the V gene TRBV20-1; TRBD2 matches 7 bases. CDR3 sequence reads: CSATGLGTTDTQYF. The CDR3 nucleotides are TGCAGTGCAACCGGACTAGGGACCACAGATACGCAGTATTTT.